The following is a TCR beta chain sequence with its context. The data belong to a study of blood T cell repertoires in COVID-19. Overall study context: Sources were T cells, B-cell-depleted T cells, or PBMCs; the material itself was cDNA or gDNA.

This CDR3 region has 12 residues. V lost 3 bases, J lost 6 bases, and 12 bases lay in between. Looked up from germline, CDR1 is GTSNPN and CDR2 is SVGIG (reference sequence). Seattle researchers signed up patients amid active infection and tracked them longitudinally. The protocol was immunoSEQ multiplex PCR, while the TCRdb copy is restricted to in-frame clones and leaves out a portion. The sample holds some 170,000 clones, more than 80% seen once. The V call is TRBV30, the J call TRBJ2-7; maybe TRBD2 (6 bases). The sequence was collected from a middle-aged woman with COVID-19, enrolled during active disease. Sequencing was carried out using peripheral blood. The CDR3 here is CAWSGGSSEQYV. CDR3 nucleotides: TGTGCCTGGAGCGGAGGGAGTTCCGAGCAGTACGTC.